These T cell receptor beta chains were read from a single sample in a study of blood T cells in healthy people across ages. From the 5' RACE reads, TCRdb called clonotypes with MiXCR, one entry per CDR3 protein. This sample carries some 1.7 million distinct CDR3 sequences, 28% of them seen once, and the ten largest clones take around 7.7%. The sequencing sample was made of blood. The receptors were sampled from a woman in her thirties in good health. The CDR3 runs from the conserved cysteine through the conserved F or W. Fields, in order: V gene, clone size, D gene, J gene, CDR3 DNA, CDR3 protein. The D gene is left open where the match is weak. Some rows mark clone size as missing; the rest say once, few, many or name a class of expanded clone.

v_gene: TRBV7-2
abundance: NA
d_gene: TRBD1
j_gene: TRBJ1-2
CDR3nt: TGTGCCAACAGCTCCAACCCCGGACAGGGGAGCTATGGCTACACCTTC
CDR3aa: CANSSNPGQGSYGYTF

v_gene: TRBV15
abundance: NA
d_gene: NA
j_gene: TRBJ1-2
CDR3nt: TGTGCCACCAGCAGAGATTTTAACTATGGCTACACCTTC
CDR3aa: CATSRDFNYGYTF

v_gene: TRBV2
abundance: NA
d_gene: TRBD2
j_gene: TRBJ2-5
CDR3nt: TGTGCCAGCAGGGCGGGACTAGCGTGGGAGACCCAGTACTTC
CDR3aa: CASRAGLAWETQYF

v_gene: TRBV27
abundance: NA
d_gene: TRBD2
j_gene: TRBJ2-7
CDR3nt: TGTGCCAGCACCCAAACTAGCGGGAGTAAGTCCCGCAATGAGCAGTACTTC
CDR3aa: CASTQTSGSKSRNEQYF

v_gene: TRBV12-3/TRBV12-4
abundance: NA
d_gene: NA
j_gene: TRBJ2-5
CDR3nt: TGTGCCAGCAGTTTTGGGCAGGGATATATGTACCAAGAGACCCAGTACTTC
CDR3aa: CASSFGQGYMYQETQYF

v_gene: TRBV7-2
abundance: NA
d_gene: NA
j_gene: TRBJ2-7
CDR3nt: TGTGCCAGCAGCTCCACGCGGATTAGCGGACGCTACGAGCAGTACTTC
CDR3aa: CASSSTRISGRYEQYF

v_gene: TRBV20-1
abundance: many
d_gene: NA
j_gene: TRBJ1-2
CDR3nt: TGCAGTGCTAGAGAAGTAGACTATGGCTACACCTTC
CDR3aa: CSAREVDYGYTF

v_gene: TRBV6-6
abundance: few
d_gene: NA
j_gene: TRBJ1-1
CDR3nt: TGTGCCAGCAGTTACGATTTGGGGGGCACTGAAGCTTTCTTT
CDR3aa: CASSYDLGGTEAFF

v_gene: TRBV11-2
abundance: NA
d_gene: TRBD2
j_gene: TRBJ2-1
CDR3nt: TGTGCCATCATCTACGGGACTAGCGGGAAAGGGGGCTCCTACAATGAGCAGTTCTTC
CDR3aa: CAIIYGTSGKGGSYNEQFF

v_gene: TRBV6-5
abundance: many
d_gene: NA
j_gene: TRBJ2-1
CDR3nt: TGTGCCAGCATGTCAGGACCTTACAATGAGCAGTTCTTC
CDR3aa: CASMSGPYNEQFF

v_gene: TRBV20-1
abundance: NA
d_gene: NA
j_gene: TRBJ2-3
CDR3nt: TGCAGTCCGATAGCGGCTAGCACAGATACGCAGTATTTT
CDR3aa: CSPIAASTDTQYF

v_gene: TRBV20-1
abundance: many
d_gene: NA
j_gene: TRBJ2-7
CDR3nt: TGCAGTGCTAGAGTCCCCACTATATCCTCCTACGAGCAGTACTTC
CDR3aa: CSARVPTISSYEQYF

v_gene: TRBV10-3
abundance: few
d_gene: NA
j_gene: TRBJ2-7
CDR3nt: TGTGCCATCAGCGGACAGACCTCCTACGAGCAGTACTTC
CDR3aa: CAISGQTSYEQYF

v_gene: TRBV6-4
abundance: few
d_gene: TRBD2
j_gene: TRBJ2-3
CDR3nt: TGTGCCAGCAGTGACCCGACCCCGACAGCGGGGCTGGATACGCAGTATTTT
CDR3aa: CASSDPTPTAGLDTQYF

v_gene: TRBV12-3/TRBV12-4
abundance: few
d_gene: NA
j_gene: TRBJ2-7
CDR3nt: TGTGCCAGCAGTTTCTCACCCCTTGGGGAGCAGTACTTC
CDR3aa: CASSFSPLGEQYF

v_gene: TRBV20-1
abundance: few
d_gene: TRBD1
j_gene: TRBJ1-5
CDR3nt: TGCAGTGCTAGAGCAGGGGGAGATAGCAATCAGCCCCAGCATTTT
CDR3aa: CSARAGGDSNQPQHF

v_gene: TRBV6-8
abundance: NA
d_gene: TRBD2
j_gene: TRBJ2-3
CDR3nt: TGTGCCAGCAGTTACCCGGGACTAAAGACGCAGTATTTT
CDR3aa: CASSYPGLKTQYF

v_gene: TRBV4-3
abundance: NA
d_gene: TRBD1
j_gene: TRBJ1-2
CDR3nt: TGCGCCAGCAGCCCCTCTGGGGGACAGGGGGATTACTATGGCTACACCTTC
CDR3aa: CASSPSGGQGDYYGYTF

v_gene: TRBV20-1
abundance: few
d_gene: TRBD2
j_gene: TRBJ2-1
CDR3nt: TGCAGTGCTAGAGATGGGGGACTAGAACCCTACAATGAGCAGTTCTTC
CDR3aa: CSARDGGLEPYNEQFF

v_gene: TRBV2
abundance: NA
d_gene: NA
j_gene: TRBJ1-5
CDR3nt: TGTGCCAGCAGTGAAGGAGGCGCAGGGCGTCAGCCCCAGCATTTT
CDR3aa: CASSEGGAGRQPQHF

v_gene: TRBV5-1
abundance: NA
d_gene: TRBD2
j_gene: TRBJ2-5
CDR3nt: TGCGCCAGCAGCCAAGTTATAAGCGGGGGCAGTAAAGAGACCCAGTACTTC
CDR3aa: CASSQVISGGSKETQYF

v_gene: TRBV3-1
abundance: once
d_gene: TRBD2
j_gene: TRBJ2-7
CDR3nt: TGTGCCAGCAGCCCCCGCGGGGGGGCGGGGAACGGGCAGTACTTC
CDR3aa: CASSPRGGAGNGQYF

v_gene: TRBV20-1
abundance: few
d_gene: TRBD2
j_gene: TRBJ2-1
CDR3nt: TGCAGTGCTAGAGATGTCTGGGAGGGCTCCTACAATGAGCAGTTCTTC
CDR3aa: CSARDVWEGSYNEQFF

v_gene: TRBV5-1
abundance: once
d_gene: NA
j_gene: TRBJ2-5
CDR3nt: TGCGCCAGCAGCTTGGCGCGGAGTGGAATTAACCAAGAGACCCAGTACTTC
CDR3aa: CASSLARSGINQETQYF

v_gene: TRBV7-9
abundance: few
d_gene: NA
j_gene: TRBJ1-1
CDR3nt: TGTGCCAGCAGCTTCGGGGGCCAGGCGGGCGCTTTCTTT
CDR3aa: CASSFGGQAGAFF

v_gene: TRBV5-1
abundance: many
d_gene: TRBD2
j_gene: TRBJ2-7
CDR3nt: TGCGCCAGCAGCTTGGGTGGAACTAGCGGGAGCGGCGAGCAGTACTTC
CDR3aa: CASSLGGTSGSGEQYF

v_gene: TRBV5-1
abundance: few
d_gene: TRBD2
j_gene: TRBJ2-3
CDR3nt: TGCGCCAGCAGTGACGAAGCGGGAGGCACAGATACGCAGTATTTT
CDR3aa: CASSDEAGGTDTQYF

v_gene: TRBV6-6
abundance: NA
d_gene: TRBD2
j_gene: TRBJ2-7
CDR3nt: TGTGCCAGCAGTGCCGGGAGGGCAGGCGTCTACGAGCAGTACTTC
CDR3aa: CASSAGRAGVYEQYF

v_gene: TRBV20-1
abundance: NA
d_gene: TRBD1
j_gene: TRBJ1-2
CDR3nt: TGCAGTGCTAATGTACAGGGGAAAGCTAACTATGGCTACACCTTC
CDR3aa: CSANVQGKANYGYTF

v_gene: TRBV9
abundance: NA
d_gene: TRBD1
j_gene: TRBJ2-7
CDR3nt: TGTGCCAGCAGCGCCGGACAGGGTAGTGTGGACGAGCAGTACTTC
CDR3aa: CASSAGQGSVDEQYF

v_gene: TRBV7-2
abundance: NA
d_gene: TRBD2
j_gene: TRBJ2-4
CDR3nt: TGTGCCAGCAGGGGGGGGAGCGGGAGCCCTGTCATTCAGTACTTC
CDR3aa: CASRGGSGSPVIQYF

v_gene: TRBV3-1
abundance: many
d_gene: NA
j_gene: TRBJ2-1
CDR3nt: TGTGCCAGCAGCCAAGTCGGGTATGAGCAGTTCTTC
CDR3aa: CASSQVGYEQFF

v_gene: TRBV3-1
abundance: many
d_gene: NA
j_gene: TRBJ1-5
CDR3nt: TGTGCCAGCAGCCCGACGGTATATAGCAATCAGCCCCAGCATTTT
CDR3aa: CASSPTVYSNQPQHF

v_gene: TRBV11-2
abundance: NA
d_gene: TRBD2
j_gene: TRBJ2-2
CDR3nt: TGTGCCAGCAGCTTCGTTTTAGCGGGGGACACCGGGGAGCTGTTTTTT
CDR3aa: CASSFVLAGDTGELFF

v_gene: TRBV4-3
abundance: many
d_gene: NA
j_gene: TRBJ2-7
CDR3nt: TGCGCCAGCAGCCAAGAGAGGGACACCTCCTACGAGCAGTACTTC
CDR3aa: CASSQERDTSYEQYF

v_gene: TRBV21-1
abundance: few
d_gene: NA
j_gene: TRBJ2-1
CDR3nt: TGTGCCAGCAGCAAAGAACTAGCGAATGAGCAGTTCTTC
CDR3aa: CASSKELANEQFF

v_gene: TRBV28
abundance: NA
d_gene: TRBD1
j_gene: TRBJ1-2
CDR3nt: TGTGCCAGCATCGCGGAGGGGGCGGGGTTGGGGAACTATGGCTACACCTTC
CDR3aa: CASIAEGAGLGNYGYTF

v_gene: TRBV29-1
abundance: few
d_gene: TRBD2
j_gene: TRBJ2-5
CDR3nt: TGCAGCGTTGTCCTAGCGGGTAATTTGTACCAAGAGACCCAGTACTTC
CDR3aa: CSVVLAGNLYQETQYF

v_gene: TRBV18
abundance: few
d_gene: NA
j_gene: TRBJ1-4
CDR3nt: TGTGCCAGCTCACCAGGGAAGGGGGTATATGAAAAACTGTTTTTT
CDR3aa: CASSPGKGVYEKLFF

v_gene: TRBV20-1
abundance: few
d_gene: NA
j_gene: TRBJ2-1
CDR3nt: TGCAGTGCTAGCTGGGGTGAGCAGTTCTTC
CDR3aa: CSASWGEQFF

v_gene: TRBV20-1
abundance: NA
d_gene: NA
j_gene: TRBJ2-1
CDR3nt: TGCAGTGCTAGAGACGGATCCCACAATGAGCAGTTCTTC
CDR3aa: CSARDGSHNEQFF

v_gene: TRBV24-1
abundance: NA
d_gene: NA
j_gene: TRBJ2-6
CDR3nt: TGTGCCACCAGTGACGTTAACTCTGGGGCCAACGTCCTGACTTTC
CDR3aa: CATSDVNSGANVLTF

v_gene: TRBV18
abundance: few
d_gene: TRBD1
j_gene: TRBJ2-7
CDR3nt: TGTGCCAGCTCCGCAGACAGGGGCTTGGGCGAGCAGTACTTC
CDR3aa: CASSADRGLGEQYF

v_gene: TRBV25-1
abundance: NA
d_gene: TRBD1
j_gene: TRBJ2-5
CDR3nt: TGTGCCAGCAGTCCCCGGGACAGTCTCCAAGAGACCCAGTACTTC
CDR3aa: CASSPRDSLQETQYF

v_gene: TRBV3-1
abundance: NA
d_gene: NA
j_gene: TRBJ1-1
CDR3nt: TGTGCCAGCAGCCCGTCCCGGGACATTTCTGAAGCTTTCTTT
CDR3aa: CASSPSRDISEAFF

v_gene: TRBV20-1
abundance: few
d_gene: TRBD2
j_gene: TRBJ2-7
CDR3nt: TGCAGTGCTAGCCCTAGCGGGAGGATCAATGAGCAGTACTTC
CDR3aa: CSASPSGRINEQYF

v_gene: TRBV10-3
abundance: many
d_gene: NA
j_gene: TRBJ1-5
CDR3nt: TGTGCCATCAGTGACCCGGACGAGGGCAATCAGCCCCAGCATTTT
CDR3aa: CAISDPDEGNQPQHF

v_gene: TRBV5-6
abundance: NA
d_gene: TRBD2
j_gene: TRBJ2-3
CDR3nt: TGTGCCAGCACCCTAGCGGGAGTGGTAACAGATACGCAGTATTTT
CDR3aa: CASTLAGVVTDTQYF

v_gene: TRBV5-5
abundance: NA
d_gene: NA
j_gene: TRBJ2-1
CDR3nt: TGTGCCAGCAGCTCGGGCGGGGGCAGGCAAGAGTCCCAGTTCTTC
CDR3aa: CASSSGGGRQESQFF